The next 7 T cell receptor beta chains were all read from a single sample in a study of beta chain features in type 1 diabetes. The investigators reverse transcribed all of the isolated RNA, so they sequenced expressed TCRB transcripts. Clones were sequenced by immunoSEQ multiplex PCR, and TCRdb holds only the in-frame ones, with some missing. The sample includes some 150,000 clones, roughly 9.7% of them seen just once. The sequenced sample was central memory CD4+ T cells from blood. These receptor sequences come from a woman in her 40s in good health.

Only a few counts were recorded for this clone. This chain connects TRBV9 to TRBJ2-5; 12 bases match TRBD2. The CDR3 totals 15 residues. V trimming: 0 bases; J trimming: 5 bases; junction bases outside the gene matches: 2. Germline CDR1 is SGDLS and CDR2 is YYNGEE. CDR3: CASSVVGTSGETQYF. Here the CDR3 DNA reads TGTGCCAGCAGCGTAGTCGGGACTAGCGGGGAGACCCAGTACTTC.

Only a few counts were recorded for this clone. The gene calls are TRBV10-3 and TRBJ1-1, with D unresolved. This CDR3 contains 11 residues. Trimming took off 10 bases at V and 7 bases at J, with 13 bases between the two ends. Germline CDR1 reads ENHRY; CDR2 reads SYGVKD. CDR3 bases: TGTGCCAGCAGACAACAGAGTGAAGCTTTCTTT. It translates to CASRQQSEAFF.

This clone was counted between two and nine times. CDR3 loop: CASSWTSQETQYF. CDR3 nucleotide sequence: TGCGCCAGCAGCTGGACTAGCCAAGAGACCCAGTACTTC. The chain combines TRBV5-1 with TRBJ2-5; TRBD2 agrees at 7 bases. The CDR3 totals 13 residues. Germline V CDR1 and CDR2: SGHRS, YFSETQ. Trimming removed 3 bases from V and 1 base from J; junction bases left unmatched: 0.

This clone has more than one count but fewer than ten. V gene TRBV2 combines with J gene TRBJ1-1; 10 bases align to TRBD1. Germline V gives CDR1 SNHLY, CDR2 FYNNEI. This CDR3 contains 17 residues. V gave up 7 bases and J gave up 5 bases; unmatched junction bases: 16. CDR3 region: CASNRDRGLGLGTEAFF. The CDR3 bases are TGTGCCAGCAATAGAGACAGGGGGCTTGGATTGGGGACTGAAGCTTTCTTT.

Only a few counts were recorded for this clone. V gene TRBV15 combines with J gene TRBJ1-2; D is unclear. This CDR3 has 15 amino acids. Trimming took off 0 bases at V and 3 bases at J, with 11 bases between the two ends. CDR1 is LNHNV, CDR2 YYDKDF, per germline (reference sequence). The CDR3 loop is CATSREPTADYGYTF. In DNA, the CDR3 is TGTGCCACCAGCAGAGAACCCACAGCGGACTATGGCTACACCTTC.

This clone was seen a few times. The genes are TRBV2 and TRBJ1-6; no reliable D call. This CDR3 spans 12 amino acids. Deletions cut 6 bases from V and 8 bases from J, with 8 bases between. From germline, CDR1 is SNHLY and CDR2 FYNNEI. CDR3 sequence: CASSNNYSPLHF. The CDR3, as DNA: TGTGCCAGCAGCAACAATTATTCACCCCTCCACTTT.

Only a few counts were recorded for this clone. The chain has TRBV6-5 and TRBJ2-7, with 9 positions matching TRBD2. This CDR3 comprises 15 residues. V lost 5 bases to trimming and J lost 3 bases; unmatched junction nucleotides: 8. Germline V gene data show CDR1 as MNHEY and CDR2 as SVGAGI. The CDR3 protein is CASSTGWTSVYEQYF. As DNA, the CDR3 is TGTGCCAGCAGTACAGGTTGGACTAGCGTCTACGAGCAGTACTTC.